These 18 T cell receptor beta chains share one sample of origin, sequenced in a study of chemoradiotherapy in HPV16-positive cancers. Clones were sequenced by immunoSEQ multiplex PCR, and TCRdb holds only the in-frame ones, with some missing. The profile shows fewer than 2,500 clones, around 91% of them singletons. Sequences were derived from tumor tissue, sampled from a patient who underwent chemoradiotherapy. These receptors were collected from a human donor with HPV-associated anogenital cancer.

V is TRBV6-5 and J is TRBJ1-1, with 8 bases that match TRBD1. Germline CDR1 MNHEY, CDR2 SVGAGI. J lost 1 base, V lost 0 bases, and 4 bases had no gene match. The CDR3 spans 16 residues. The DNA of the CDR3 is TGTGCCAGCAGTTACTCGTGGACAGGGACGAACACTGAAGCTTTCTTT. Residues: CASSYSWTGTNTEAFF.

The CDR3 bases are TGTGCCAGCAGCTTCGGGGGCGGTGAGACCCAGTACTTC. It codes for CASSFGGGETQYF. The V and J genes are TRBV5-6 and TRBJ2-5; the D call may be TRBD1 or TRBD2 (6 bases each). V lost 2 bases and J 5 bases, leaving 10 bases between the germline ends. The CDR3 length is 13 residues. The germline gives CDR1 SGHDT, CDR2 YYEEEE.

The chain is built from TRBV5-1 and TRBJ2-1; 9 positions match TRBD2. Trimming took 0 bases from V and 2 from J; bases not matched to a gene: 3. Looked up from germline, CDR1 is SGHRS and CDR2 is YFSETQ. This CDR3 comprises 16 residues. The CDR3 protein is CASSLVAGEAYNEQFF. DNA for the CDR3: TGCGCCAGCAGCTTGGTAGCGGGGGAGGCCTACAATGAGCAGTTCTTC.

The V and J genes are TRBV9 and TRBJ2-3; D is unclear. The CDR3 has 15 residues. Germline loops: CDR1 SGDLS, CDR2 YYNGEE. V was trimmed by 1 base and J by 2 bases, leaving 11 bases between them. The DNA for the CDR3 is TGTGCCAGCAGCGTATCAGACCTCACCACAGATACGCAGTATTTT. Translation gives CASSVSDLTTDTQYF.

This clone showed up just a few times. The rearrangement uses TRBV5-1 and TRBJ1-4; D gene unclear. CDR1 and CDR2 (germline): SGHRS, YFSETQ. The CDR3 contains 14 residues. The ends were cut back, 6 bases at V and 8 bases at J, with 17 bases in the middle. This CDR3 reads CASKTSEWEEKLFF. The CDR3 region has the DNA TGCGCCAGCAAGACATCCGAGTGGGAGGAAAAACTGTTTTTT.

The CDR3 nucleotides are TGTGCCACAGGTCCGGAGGGCGAGACCCAGTACTTC. This translates into CATGPEGETQYF. The rearrangement joins TRBV7-9 to TRBJ2-5; tentative D call: TRBD2 (6 bases). Per the germline V gene, CDR1 is SEHNR and CDR2 is FQNEAQ (reference sequence). The CDR3 sequence is 12 residues long. V lost 10 bases, J lost 5 bases, and 14 bases lay in between.

The V and J genes are TRBV6-5 and TRBJ1-2; perhaps TRBD1 as D (5 bases). The CDR3 length is 11 residues. Trimming took 10 bases from V and 4 from J, leaving 10 bases between them. Germline V gives CDR1 MNHEY, CDR2 SVGAGI. The CDR3 nucleotides are TGTGCCACAGGGTTTGGCTATGGCTACACCTTC. Amino acid sequence: CATGFGYGYTF.

The chain has TRBV25-1 and TRBJ1-3; TRBD1 aligns across 7 bases. Germline trimming cut 3 bases from V and 4 bases from J; bases unmatched to any gene: 6. CDR3 length equals 15 residues. Germline-derived CDR1 and CDR2 are MGHDK and SYGVNS. The DNA of the CDR3 is TGTGCCAGCAGTGAGATAGGGACAGTGGGAAACACCATATATTTT. This translates into CASSEIGTVGNTIYF.

J is TRBJ2-3 and V is TRBV27; 7 nucleotides line up with TRBD2. The CDR3 has 15 residues. The germline V gene has CDR1 MNHEY and CDR2 SMNVEV (reference sequence). Trimming removed 7 bases from V and 1 base from J; junction bases left unmatched: 8. The CDR3 DNA reads as TGTGCCAGCATTCCCCCGGGGAGGGGCACAGATACGCAGTATTTT. This encodes CASIPPGRGTDTQYF.

As concerns this clone: The germline gene is not matched at one end of the junction; a read error may be the cause. The genes are TRBV4-1 and TRBJ2-7, with D tentatively TRBD1 (6 bases). This CDR3 is 16 amino acids long. Germline V gene data show CDR1 as MGHRA and CDR2 as YSYEKL. CDR3 coding DNA: TGCGCCAGCAGCCGGCTGGAACAGGGTTTCTCCCACGAGCAGTACTTC. Translated: CASSRLEQGFSHEQYF.

The J gene is TRBJ1-5, the V gene TRBV18, with D unresolved. The V end lost 5 bases, the J end lost 1 base, and 3 bases lay between the germline ends. The V gene's germline CDR1 is KGHSH and CDR2 LQKENI. CDR3 length: 12 residues. The CDR3 here is CASSASNQPQHF. The CDR3 DNA sequence: TGTGCCAGCTCAGCGAGCAATCAGCCCCAGCATTTT. Complete variable domain (other parts from reference TRBV18 and TRBJ1-5): NAGVMQNPRHLVRRRGQEARLRCSPMKGHSHVYWYRQLPEEGLKFMVYLQKENIIDESGMPKERFSAEFPKEGPSILRIQQVVRGDSAAYFCASSASNQPQHFGDGTRLSIL.

The chain recombines TRBV5-8 with TRBJ2-1; D gene unclear. The V gene's germline CDR1 is SGHTS and CDR2 YDEGEE. The CDR3 loop spans 12 amino acids. With 2 bases removed from V and 0 bases from J, the gap between germline ends came to 0 bases. The CDR3 is CASSFSYNEQFF. The CDR3 DNA is TGTGCCAGCAGCTTCTCCTACAATGAGCAGTTCTTC.

This rearrangement joins TRBV6-1 to TRBJ2-5, with D unresolved. V was trimmed by 6 bases and J by 4 bases, leaving 6 bases between them. The CDR3 loop spans 11 amino acids. Germline V gene lookup returns CDR1 MNHNS and CDR2 SASEGT. In DNA form, the CDR3 reads TGTGCCAGCAGGTTCACAGAGACCCAGTACTTC. This sequence encodes CASRFTETQYF.

The gene calls are TRBV27 and TRBJ2-6, with a possible D match to TRBD1 (5 bases). Germline CDR1 MNHEY, CDR2 SMNVEV (reference sequence). This CDR3 region has 18 residues. V gave up 6 bases and J gave up 3 bases, with 21 bases separating them. CDR3 region: CASRKGEVSLYGANVLTF. For the CDR3, the DNA is TGTGCCAGCAGAAAAGGGGAAGTAAGTCTCTATGGGGCCAACGTCCTGACTTTC. Based on the CDR3 plus reference TRBV27 and TRBJ2-6, the full variable domain is EAQVTQNPRYLITVTGKKLTVTCSQNMNHEYMSWYRQDPGLGLRQIYYSMNVEVTDKGDVPEGYKVSRKEKRNFPLILESPSPNQTSLYFCASRKGEVSLYGANVLTFGAGSRLTVL.

This sequence joins TRBV14 and TRBJ1-1; D gene unclear. The germline CDR1 and CDR2 sequences are SGHDN and FVKESK. This CDR3 spans 15 amino acids. Between the trimmed V and J ends, which lost 4 bases and 1 base, there was a span of 13 bases. CDR3 region: CASSPYLGRNTEAFF. DNA of the CDR3: TGTGCCAGCAGCCCCTATTTGGGGAGGAACACTGAAGCTTTCTTT.

The chain employs TRBV28 and TRBJ2-3; 7 positions agree with TRBD1. CDR1 MDHEN and CDR2 SYDVKM come from the germline V gene. CDR3 size: 14 residues. Trimming removed 5 bases from V and 1 base from J; junction bases left unmatched: 3. DNA of the CDR3: TGTGCCAGCAGTCCCGGGACAGGCACAGATACGCAGTATTTT. This codes for CASSPGTGTDTQYF.

The rearrangement links TRBV19 to TRBJ2-7, with 7 bases aligning to TRBD2. V trimming: 2 bases; J trimming: 3 bases; junction bases outside the gene matches: 4. The CDR3 extends over 14 amino acids. CDR1 LNHDA and CDR2 SQIVND come from the germline V gene (reference sequence). This chain's CDR3 is CASSIQAGNYEQYF. The DNA for the CDR3 is TGTGCCAGTAGTATACAAGCGGGGAACTACGAGCAGTACTTC.

V and J are TRBV7-9 and TRBJ2-7; a weak D match, TRBD1 (5 bases). V shed 5 bases and J shed 0 bases, with 11 bases lying between them. Germline loops: CDR1 SEHNR, CDR2 FQNEAQ (reference sequence). The CDR3 spans 14 residues. Here the CDR3 reads CASSVGQASYEQYF. DNA for the CDR3: TGTGCCAGCAGCGTAGGACAAGCCTCCTACGAGCAGTACTTC.